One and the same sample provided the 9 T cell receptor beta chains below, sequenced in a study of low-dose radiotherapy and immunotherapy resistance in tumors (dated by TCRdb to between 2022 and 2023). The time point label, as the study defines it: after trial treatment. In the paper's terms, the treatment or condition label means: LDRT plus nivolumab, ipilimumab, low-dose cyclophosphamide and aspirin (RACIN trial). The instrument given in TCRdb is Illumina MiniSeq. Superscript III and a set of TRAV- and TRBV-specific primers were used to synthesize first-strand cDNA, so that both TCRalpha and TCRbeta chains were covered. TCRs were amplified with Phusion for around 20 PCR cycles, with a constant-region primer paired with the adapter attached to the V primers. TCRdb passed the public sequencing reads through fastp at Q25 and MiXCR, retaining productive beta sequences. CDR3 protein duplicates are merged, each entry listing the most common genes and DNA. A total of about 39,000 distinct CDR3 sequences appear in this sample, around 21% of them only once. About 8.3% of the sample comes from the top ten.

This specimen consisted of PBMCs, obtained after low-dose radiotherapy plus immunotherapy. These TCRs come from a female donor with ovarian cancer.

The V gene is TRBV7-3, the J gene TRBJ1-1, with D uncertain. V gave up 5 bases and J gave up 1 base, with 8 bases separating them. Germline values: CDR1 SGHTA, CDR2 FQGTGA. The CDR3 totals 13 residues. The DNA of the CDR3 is TGTGCCAGCAGCCGGAAAGCGAACACTGAAGCTTTCTTT. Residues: CASSRKANTEAFF.

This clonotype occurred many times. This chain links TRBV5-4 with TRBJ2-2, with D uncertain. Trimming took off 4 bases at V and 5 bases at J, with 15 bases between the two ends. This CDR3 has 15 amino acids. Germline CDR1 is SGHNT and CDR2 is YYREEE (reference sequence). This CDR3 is CASSQEAGRTGELFF. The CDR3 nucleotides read TGTGCCAGCAGCCAAGAGGCTGGGCGAACCGGGGAGCTGTTTTTT.

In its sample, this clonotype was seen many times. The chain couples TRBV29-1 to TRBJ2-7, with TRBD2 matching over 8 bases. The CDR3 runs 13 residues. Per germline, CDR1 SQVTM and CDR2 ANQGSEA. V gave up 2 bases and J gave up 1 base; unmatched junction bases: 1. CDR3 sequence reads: CSVESGGSYEQYF. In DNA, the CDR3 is TGCAGCGTTGAATCGGGGGGGTCCTACGAGCAGTACTTC.

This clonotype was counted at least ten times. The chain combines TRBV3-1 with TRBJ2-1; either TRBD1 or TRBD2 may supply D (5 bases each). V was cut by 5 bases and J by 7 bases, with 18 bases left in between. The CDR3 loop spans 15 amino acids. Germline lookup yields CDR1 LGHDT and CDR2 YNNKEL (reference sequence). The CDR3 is CASSTSAGGRNEQFF. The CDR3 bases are TGTGCCAGCAGCACCAGCGCTGGGGGTAGGAATGAGCAGTTCTTC.

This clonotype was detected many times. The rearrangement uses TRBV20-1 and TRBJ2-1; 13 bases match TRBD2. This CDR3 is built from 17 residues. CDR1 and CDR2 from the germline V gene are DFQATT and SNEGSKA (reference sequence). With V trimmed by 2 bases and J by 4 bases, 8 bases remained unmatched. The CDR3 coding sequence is TGCAGTGCTAGAACAAGACTAGCGGGGGGCCTATACAATGAGCAGTTCTTC. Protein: CSARTRLAGGLYNEQFF.

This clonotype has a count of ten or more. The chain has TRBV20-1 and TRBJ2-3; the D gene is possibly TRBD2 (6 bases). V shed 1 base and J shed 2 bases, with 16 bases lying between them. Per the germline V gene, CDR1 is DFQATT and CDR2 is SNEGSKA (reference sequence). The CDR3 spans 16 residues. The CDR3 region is CSARGSSSETTDTQYF. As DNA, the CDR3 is TGCAGTGCTAGAGGATCGTCTAGCGAGACCACAGATACGCAGTATTTT.

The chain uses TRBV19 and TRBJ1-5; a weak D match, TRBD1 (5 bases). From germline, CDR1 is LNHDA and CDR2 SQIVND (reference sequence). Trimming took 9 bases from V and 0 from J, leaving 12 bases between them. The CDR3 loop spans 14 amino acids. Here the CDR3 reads CASHQGLSNQPQHF. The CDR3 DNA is TGTGCCAGCCACCAGGGCCTTAGCAATCAGCCCCAGCATTTT. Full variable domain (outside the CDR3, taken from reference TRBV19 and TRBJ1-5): DGGITQSPKYLFRKEGQNVTLSCEQNLNHDAMYWYRQDPGQGLRLIYYSQIVNDFQKGDIAEGYSVSREKKESFPLTVTSAQKNPTAFYLCASHQGLSNQPQHFGDGTRLSIL.

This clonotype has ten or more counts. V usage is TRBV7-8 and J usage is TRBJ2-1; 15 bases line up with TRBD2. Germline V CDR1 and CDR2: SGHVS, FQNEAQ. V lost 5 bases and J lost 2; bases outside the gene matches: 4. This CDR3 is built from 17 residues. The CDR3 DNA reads TGTGCCAGCAGCCCGGGACTAGCGGGAGGCCCCTACAATGAGCAGTTCTTC. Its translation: CASSPGLAGGPYNEQFF. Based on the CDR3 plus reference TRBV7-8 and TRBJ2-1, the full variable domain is GAGVSQSPRYKVAKRGQDVALRCDPISGHVSLFWYQQALGQGPEFLTYFQNEAQLDKSGLPSDRFFAERPEGSVSTLKIQRTQQEDSAVYLCASSPGLAGGPYNEQFFGPGTRLTVL.

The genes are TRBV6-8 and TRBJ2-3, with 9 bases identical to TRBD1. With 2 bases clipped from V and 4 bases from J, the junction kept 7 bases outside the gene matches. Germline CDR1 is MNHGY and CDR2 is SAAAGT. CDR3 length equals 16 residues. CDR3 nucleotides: TGTGCCAGCAGTTACGGGGACAGGGTAGTGTCAGATACGCAGTATTTT. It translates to CASSYGDRVVSDTQYF.